The TCR beta chain under discussion was sequenced for a study of post-analysis software for immune sequencing data. General study findings and limits: There was significantly lower normalized Chao1 diversity in multiple sclerosis patients than in controls. The F measure placed samples prepared in the same batch into strongly shared clusters. Five or six TRBV segments (TRBV5-6, TRBV5-1 and TRBV20-1 among them) occurred more frequently in patients than in controls.

Germline values: CDR1 LGHNA, CDR2 YSLEER. V lost 0 bases, J lost 9 bases, and 16 bases stayed unmatched. The CDR3 covers 18 residues. Points on this clonotype: Its antigen is undetermined.

Carried by the TCR beta cDNA libraries were unique molecular identifiers. T cells, roughly 1 to 10 million of them, yielded some 500,000 cDNA molecules. MiXCR, run by TCRdb on the PCR reads, gives a single entry per CDR3 protein. The profile shows approximately 360,000 distinct CDR3 sequences, roughly 35% of them singletons. The sequence came from a girl aged 10 to 17 with multiple sclerosis. This chain links TRBV4-3 with TRBJ2-3; 9 bases are a match to TRBD2. Specimen: blood. As DNA, the CDR3 is TGCGCCAGCAGCCAAGATCGTTCTTCAGCGGGGGGCGGTAGAACGCAGTATTTT. Translating it yields CASSQDRSSAGGGRTQYF.